This T cell receptor (beta chain) was documented in a study of beta chain features in type 1 diabetes. All of the isolated RNA was reverse transcribed, so expressed TCRB transcripts were sequenced. TCRdb's table, derived via immunoSEQ multiplex PCR, lists solely in-frame clones and lacks some. The table lists under 800,000 clones, about a sixth of them singletons. Study-wide results and limits: Sampled from patients, naive, central memory and Treg TCRB repertoires appeared more similar than those sampled from healthy donors. In cDNA sequencing, cells with high TCR expression could be over-represented. Type 1 diabetes patients had VDJ junctions that carried fewer insertions and more deletions.

Germline CDR1 is SGHRS and CDR2 is YFSETQ. The CDR3 consists of 11 residues. Trimming removed 4 bases from V and 6 bases from J, with 4 bases in between. This clone has only a few counts. What it binds is not known. Other nucleotide sequences from this sample produce the same CDR3. Source material: naive CD4+ T cells from blood. The chain employs TRBV5-1 and TRBJ2-2, with no clear D. The clonotype comes from a man aged 18-30 years in good health. The CDR3: CASSLSGELFF. The CDR3, as DNA: TGCGCCAGCAGCCTATCCGGGGAGCTGTTTTTT.